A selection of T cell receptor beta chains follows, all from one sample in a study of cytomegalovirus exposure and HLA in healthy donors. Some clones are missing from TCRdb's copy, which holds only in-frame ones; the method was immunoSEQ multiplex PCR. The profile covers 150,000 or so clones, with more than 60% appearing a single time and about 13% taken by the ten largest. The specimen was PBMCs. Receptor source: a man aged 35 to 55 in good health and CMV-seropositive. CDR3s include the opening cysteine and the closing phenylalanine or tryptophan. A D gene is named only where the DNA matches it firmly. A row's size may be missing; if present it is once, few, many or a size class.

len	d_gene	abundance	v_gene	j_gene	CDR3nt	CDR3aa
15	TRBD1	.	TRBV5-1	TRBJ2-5	TGCGCCAGCAGCTTTCTGGAGACAGGGCAAGAGACCCAGTACTTC	CASSFLETGQETQYF
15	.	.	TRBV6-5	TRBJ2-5	TGTGCCAGCAGTTCCTCCTTGCGGGTGGAAGAGACCCAGTACTTC	CASSSSLRVEETQYF
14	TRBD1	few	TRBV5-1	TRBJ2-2	TGCGCCAGCAGCCCACAGGGGGTTGGCGGGGAGCTGTTTTTT	CASSPQGVGGELFF
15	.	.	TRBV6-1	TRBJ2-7	TGTGCCAGCAGTTCCCCGAGAGCAGGTCACTACGAGCAGTACTTC	CASSSPRAGHYEQYF
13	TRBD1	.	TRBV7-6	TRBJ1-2	TGTGCCAGCAGCTTATTAGACAGGGAGGGCTACACCTTC	CASSLLDREGYTF
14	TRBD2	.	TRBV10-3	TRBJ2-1	TGTGCCATCAGAAGACTAGCGGGCGAGAATGAGCAGTTCTTC	CAIRRLAGENEQFF
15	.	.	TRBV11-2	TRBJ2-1	TGTGCCAGCAGCCGATTAATTGACAGTTACAATGAGCAGTTCTTC	CASSRLIDSYNEQFF
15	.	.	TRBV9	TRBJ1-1	TGTGCCAGCAGCCCTCGGACACCCCCGAACACTGAAGCTTTCTTT	CASSPRTPPNTEAFF
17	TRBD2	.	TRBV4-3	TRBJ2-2	TGCGCCAGCAGCCAAGATCCTAGCGGGATAGGGACCGGGGAGCTGTTTTTT	CASSQDPSGIGTGELFF
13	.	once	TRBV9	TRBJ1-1	TGTGCCAGCAGCGTAGATGGAGGCACTGAAGCTTTCTTT	CASSVDGGTEAFF
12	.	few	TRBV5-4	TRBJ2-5	TGTGCCAGCAGATCGGAGGGAGAGACCCAGTACTTC	CASRSEGETQYF
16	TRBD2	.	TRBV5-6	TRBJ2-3	TGTGCCAGCAGCCCCTTGGGACTAGACATAACAGATACGCAGTATTTT	CASSPLGLDITDTQYF
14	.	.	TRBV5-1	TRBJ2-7	TGCGCCAGCAGCCCTTCTAGCAGGAGTTACGAGCAGTACTTC	CASSPSSRSYEQYF
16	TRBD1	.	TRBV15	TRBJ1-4	TGTGCCACCAGCAGAGATCTAGGGGGCTTGGGTGAAAAACTGTTTTTT	CATSRDLGGLGEKLFF
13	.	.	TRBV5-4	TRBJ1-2	TGTGCCAGCAGCTTGGACAGCCCCTATGGCTACACCTTC	CASSLDSPYGYTF
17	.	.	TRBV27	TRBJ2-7	TGTGCCAGCAGTTTCTTAATTTTGGACAGAAGCTCCTACGAGCAGTACTTC	CASSFLILDRSSYEQYF
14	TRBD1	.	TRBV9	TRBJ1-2	TGTGCCAGCAGCGTAGGACAGGGGGCATGGGGCTACACCTTC	CASSVGQGAWGYTF
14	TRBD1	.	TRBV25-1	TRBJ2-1	TGTGCCAGCAACGGGGACAGAGCCTACAATGAGCAGTTCTTC	CASNGDRAYNEQFF
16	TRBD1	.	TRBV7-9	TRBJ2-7	TGTGCCAGCAGCCAAGGAGGGACAGGGAGCCTTATTGAGCAGTACTTC	CASSQGGTGSLIEQYF
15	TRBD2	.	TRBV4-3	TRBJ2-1	TGCGCCAGCAGCCGCTCGACTAGCGGGAGTAATGAGCAGTTCTTC	CASSRSTSGSNEQFF
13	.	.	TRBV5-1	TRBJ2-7	TGTGCCAGCAGCTTCGGGGGGCTCTACGAGCAGTACTTC	CASSFGGLYEQYF
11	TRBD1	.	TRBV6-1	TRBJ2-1	TGTGCCAGCGGAGACAGGGGAAAGCAGTTCTTC	CASGDRGKQFF
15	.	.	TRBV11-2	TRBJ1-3	TGTGCCAGCAGCGACTTAGGTTCCTCTGGAAACACCATATATTTT	CASSDLGSSGNTIYF
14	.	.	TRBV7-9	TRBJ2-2	TGTGCCAGCACCCCTCGTCAGGGCCCCGGGGAGCTGTTTTTT	CASTPRQGPGELFF
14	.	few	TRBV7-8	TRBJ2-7	TGTGCCAGCAGCTTAGAAGGCGGTCCGGGTGAGCAGTACTTC	CASSLEGGPGEQYF
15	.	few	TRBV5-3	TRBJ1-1	TGTGCCAGAAGCCGGGCGGGGTCCATGAACACTGAAGCTTTCTTT	CARSRAGSMNTEAFF
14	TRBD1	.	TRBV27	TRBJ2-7	TGTGCCAGCAGTTCCACAGGGGGTACGTACGAGCAGTACTTC	CASSSTGGTYEQYF
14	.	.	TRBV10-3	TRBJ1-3	TGTGCCATCAAGGCAGGGATCGCTGGAAACACCATATATTTT	CAIKAGIAGNTIYF
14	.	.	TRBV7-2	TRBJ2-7	TGTGCCAGCAGCTTAGAACAGGGATCCTACGAGCAGTACTTC	CASSLEQGSYEQYF
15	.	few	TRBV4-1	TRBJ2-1	TGCGCCAGCACCGTCTATGCGTTGTCTTACAATGAGCAGTTCTTC	CASTVYALSYNEQFF
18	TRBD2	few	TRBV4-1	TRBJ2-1	TGCGCCAGCAGCCAAGTAGATCTAGGGACTAGCTCCTACAATGAGCAGTTCTTC	CASSQVDLGTSSYNEQFF